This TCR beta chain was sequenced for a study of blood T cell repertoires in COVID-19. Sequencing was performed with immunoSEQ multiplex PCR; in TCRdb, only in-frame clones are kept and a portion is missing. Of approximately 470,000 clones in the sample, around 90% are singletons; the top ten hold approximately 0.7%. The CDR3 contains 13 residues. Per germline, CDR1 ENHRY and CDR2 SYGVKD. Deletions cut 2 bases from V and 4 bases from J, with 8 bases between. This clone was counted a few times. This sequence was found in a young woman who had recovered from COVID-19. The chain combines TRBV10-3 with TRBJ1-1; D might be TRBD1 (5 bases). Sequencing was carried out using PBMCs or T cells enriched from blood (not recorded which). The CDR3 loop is CAISERGSTEAFF. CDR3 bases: TGTGCCATCAGTGAGAGGGGTAGCACTGAAGCTTTCTTT.